These T cell receptor beta chains were read from a single sample in a study of blood T cells in healthy people across ages. TCRdb reprocessed the 5' RACE reads via MiXCR and lists one record per CDR3 protein. The data show about 750,000 distinct CDR3 sequences, with roughly 50% seen just once and about two fifths held by the top ten. Sequencing was performed on blood. The receptors derive from a man aged 80 or over in good health. Both conserved end residues are part of each CDR3. Rows may omit the clone size; those that give it use once, few, many or a size class.

v_gene: TRBV20-1; abundance: few; j_gene: TRBJ1-1; CDR3aa: CSASPGGTEAFF
v_gene: TRBV20-1; abundance: few; j_gene: TRBJ2-7; CDR3aa: CSASGGGSSYEQYF
v_gene: TRBV5-1; abundance: once; j_gene: NA; CDR3aa: CASSRGGPTYNEQYF
v_gene: TRBV3-1; abundance: many; j_gene: TRBJ2-7; CDR3aa: CASSHLTYEQYF
v_gene: TRBV20-1; abundance: NA; j_gene: TRBJ2-7; CDR3aa: CSAISGRATDEQYF
v_gene: TRBV27; abundance: NA; j_gene: TRBJ2-1; CDR3aa: CASTGSGKYNEQFF
v_gene: TRBV27; abundance: NA; j_gene: TRBJ2-1; CDR3aa: CASSLPGTSGWNEQFF
v_gene: TRBV29-1; abundance: once; j_gene: TRBJ1-1; CDR3aa: CSVADIGDPTEAFF
v_gene: TRBV14; abundance: NA; j_gene: TRBJ2-3; CDR3aa: CASSRSRYAYF
v_gene: TRBV7-2; abundance: NA; j_gene: TRBJ2-5; CDR3aa: CASSLGGAGMITRETQYF
v_gene: TRBV2; abundance: NA; j_gene: TRBJ2-7; CDR3aa: CASTPSGPHTSYEQYF
v_gene: TRBV28; abundance: NA; j_gene: TRBJ2-1; CDR3aa: CASSPGQEQFF
v_gene: TRBV5-1; abundance: NA; j_gene: TRBJ2-5; CDR3aa: CASSLESSGGTETQYF
v_gene: TRBV18; abundance: NA; j_gene: TRBJ1-1; CDR3aa: CASSQQGAGDTEAFF
v_gene: TRBV7-3; abundance: NA; j_gene: TRBJ2-1; CDR3aa: CASSSGGLSVNEQFF
v_gene: TRBV7-8; abundance: few; j_gene: TRBJ2-7; CDR3aa: CASSLVGGRADREQYF
v_gene: TRBV29-1; abundance: NA; j_gene: NA; CDR3aa: CSVARDLSSYNEQYF
v_gene: TRBV2; abundance: NA; j_gene: TRBJ1-2; CDR3aa: CASGSDGYSYTF
v_gene: TRBV7-2; abundance: NA; j_gene: TRBJ2-1; CDR3aa: CASSPPVRRMPNEQFF
v_gene: TRBV5-6; abundance: NA; j_gene: TRBJ2-3; CDR3aa: CASSRRGLASDTQYF
v_gene: TRBV6-1; abundance: few; j_gene: TRBJ1-2; CDR3aa: CASSEVFGQSYGYTF
v_gene: TRBV7-2; abundance: NA; j_gene: TRBJ2-1; CDR3aa: CASSLRTGWDEQFF
v_gene: TRBV6-5; abundance: NA; j_gene: TRBJ2-7; CDR3aa: CASSYFSGQGFGEQYF
v_gene: TRBV27; abundance: NA; j_gene: TRBJ2-1; CDR3aa: CASTGLAGGPGNEQFF
v_gene: TRBV20-1; abundance: NA; j_gene: TRBJ2-7; CDR3aa: CSASAREPYEQYF
v_gene: TRBV6-2/TRBV6-3; abundance: NA; j_gene: TRBJ2-1; CDR3aa: CASMGRRGTSGRGNEQFF
v_gene: TRBV5-1; abundance: NA; j_gene: TRBJ2-7; CDR3aa: CASSLLSYSYEQYF
v_gene: TRBV27; abundance: NA; j_gene: TRBJ2-7; CDR3aa: CASKVSLGFLELYF
v_gene: TRBV20-1; abundance: NA; j_gene: TRBJ2-1; CDR3aa: CSASRATYNEQFF
v_gene: TRBV3-1; abundance: NA; j_gene: TRBJ2-5; CDR3aa: CASSQVLSQETQYF
v_gene: TRBV27; abundance: NA; j_gene: TRBJ2-3; CDR3aa: CASGLSTSGTTQYF
v_gene: TRBV20-1; abundance: few; j_gene: TRBJ2-5; CDR3aa: CSASRAETQYF
v_gene: TRBV29-1; abundance: NA; j_gene: TRBJ1-4; CDR3aa: CSALAGDEKLFF
v_gene: TRBV6-5; abundance: NA; j_gene: TRBJ2-3; CDR3aa: CASSYPRSQGLTDTQYF
v_gene: TRBV3-1; abundance: NA; j_gene: TRBJ2-5; CDR3aa: CASSLRTEQETQYF
v_gene: TRBV11-2; abundance: NA; j_gene: TRBJ2-1; CDR3aa: CASSLVGSTLPKNEQFF
v_gene: TRBV7-2; abundance: NA; j_gene: TRBJ2-3; CDR3aa: CASSPSWRDAYF
v_gene: TRBV5-1; abundance: NA; j_gene: TRBJ2-4; CDR3aa: CASSSGGGGAKNIQYF
v_gene: TRBV9; abundance: many; j_gene: TRBJ1-2; CDR3aa: CASSVEDNYGYTF
v_gene: TRBV20-1; abundance: NA; j_gene: TRBJ2-3; CDR3aa: CSASTRETDTQYF